Listed below are T cell receptor beta chains from one sample, sequenced in a study of blood T cell repertoires in COVID-19. The table came from immunoSEQ multiplex PCR; TCRdb's copy has only in-frame clones and leaves some out. The sample records about 220,000 clones, around 83% being singletons. Sequenced: peripheral blood. The receptors come from a woman of 80 years or more with COVID-19, enrolled during active disease. CDR3s include the opening cysteine and the closing phenylalanine or tryptophan. Each record gives: J gene, V gene, CDR3 protein.

j_call: TRBJ2-3
v_call: TRBV19
cdr3_aa: CASSIGSGRTDTQYF

j_call: TRBJ1-2
v_call: TRBV29-1
cdr3_aa: CSAPTGNYGYTF

j_call: TRBJ2-2
v_call: TRBV3-1/TRBV3-2
cdr3_aa: CASSQLSTGELFF

j_call: TRBJ2-3
v_call: TRBV5-1
cdr3_aa: CASSFTSGRADTQYF

j_call: TRBJ2-1
v_call: TRBV6-4
cdr3_aa: CASKGTSGHNEQFF

j_call: TRBJ1-5
v_call: TRBV24-1
cdr3_aa: CATSAPGSNQPQHF

j_call: TRBJ2-3
v_call: TRBV6-4
cdr3_aa: CASSTGTRVGTDTQYF

j_call: TRBJ1-2
v_call: TRBV2
cdr3_aa: CASSPTFPNYGYTF

j_call: TRBJ1-4
v_call: TRBV7-9
cdr3_aa: CASRHYRVGDEKLFF

j_call: TRBJ2-1
v_call: TRBV5-1
cdr3_aa: CASSEPGSYNEQFF

j_call: TRBJ1-3
v_call: TRBV2
cdr3_aa: CASAGTGGNTIYF

j_call: TRBJ2-1
v_call: TRBV7-2
cdr3_aa: CASSLTYNEQFF

j_call: TRBJ1-1
v_call: TRBV5-1
cdr3_aa: CASSLGVGQGSFF

j_call: TRBJ2-5
v_call: TRBV20-1
cdr3_aa: CSATFGETQYF

j_call: TRBJ1-4
v_call: TRBV2
cdr3_aa: CASSEARTGVREKLFF

j_call: TRBJ1-2
v_call: TRBV7-2
cdr3_aa: CASSYRRGTSPKGGYTF

j_call: TRBJ1-2
v_call: TRBV30
cdr3_aa: CAWSTHIYGYTF

j_call: TRBJ2-7
v_call: TRBV28
cdr3_aa: CASTPGTGHPEQYF

j_call: TRBJ2-5
v_call: TRBV5-8
cdr3_aa: CASSYLLGQETQYF

j_call: TRBJ2-3
v_call: TRBV28
cdr3_aa: CASSLSDRGGQDTQYF

j_call: TRBJ2-5
v_call: TRBV7-2
cdr3_aa: CASSLTRTAKETQYF

j_call: TRBJ1-4
v_call: TRBV5-1
cdr3_aa: CASSVGTGTNEKLFF

j_call: TRBJ2-3
v_call: TRBV7-9
cdr3_aa: CASALGGVPTDTQYF

j_call: TRBJ1-3
v_call: TRBV5-4
cdr3_aa: CASSSGGRTDSGNTIYF

j_call: TRBJ2-7
v_call: TRBV28
cdr3_aa: CAGGTSGVSSYEQYF

j_call: TRBJ1-1
v_call: TRBV5-1
cdr3_aa: CASQTGQNTEAFF

j_call: TRBJ1-5
v_call: TRBV9
cdr3_aa: CASSVSAGNHTQHF

j_call: TRBJ1-1
v_call: TRBV18
cdr3_aa: CASSLGQGEAFF

j_call: TRBJ1-6
v_call: TRBV14
cdr3_aa: CASSQGLGTSPLHF

j_call: TRBJ1-1
v_call: TRBV6-6
cdr3_aa: CASRRDSATAFF

j_call: TRBJ2-1
v_call: TRBV7-2
cdr3_aa: CASSPRRSSYNEQFF

j_call: TRBJ2-6
v_call: TRBV19
cdr3_aa: CASSEQGLAGSDGANVLTF

j_call: TRBJ1-2
v_call: TRBV18
cdr3_aa: CASSPEGQGALGYTF

j_call: TRBJ1-4
v_call: TRBV4-1
cdr3_aa: CASSHRGASEKLFF

j_call: TRBJ2-1
v_call: TRBV18
cdr3_aa: CASSPLGGPGNEQFF

j_call: TRBJ2-5
v_call: TRBV7-8
cdr3_aa: CASSLGDRGTETQYF

j_call: TRBJ1-4
v_call: TRBV19
cdr3_aa: CASRTGYLATNEKLFF

j_call: TRBJ1-1
v_call: TRBV3-1/TRBV3-2
cdr3_aa: CASSQAYGNRDRNRGAFF

j_call: TRBJ1-2
v_call: TRBV19
cdr3_aa: CASSISTVGEAQRYTF

j_call: TRBJ1-1
v_call: TRBV30
cdr3_aa: CAWSVGGGTEAFF

j_call: TRBJ1-2
v_call: TRBV12-1
cdr3_aa: CASSQPDRVDGYTF

j_call: TRBJ1-2
v_call: TRBV5-1
cdr3_aa: CASSSGGTGTYGYTF

j_call: TRBJ2-5
v_call: TRBV7-2
cdr3_aa: CASSSIPGQGGETQYF

j_call: TRBJ2-3
v_call: TRBV10-3
cdr3_aa: CAISQGPGTSGAPLYTQYF

j_call: TRBJ1-1
v_call: TRBV18
cdr3_aa: CASSPDSLGAFF

j_call: TRBJ2-1
v_call: TRBV18
cdr3_aa: CASSSMMFEYNEQFF

j_call: TRBJ2-1
v_call: TRBV7-2
cdr3_aa: CASSLAGLAGGTKGDNEQFF

j_call: TRBJ1-1
v_call: TRBV6-5
cdr3_aa: CASREGSLNTEAFF

j_call: TRBJ1-1
v_call: TRBV11-2
cdr3_aa: CASSWGGTEAFF

j_call: TRBJ2-7
v_call: TRBV4-3
cdr3_aa: CASSQDRWTGYEQYF

j_call: TRBJ2-5
v_call: TRBV19
cdr3_aa: CASSGTALGETQYF

j_call: TRBJ1-2
v_call: TRBV6-6
cdr3_aa: CASSYSGVFGYTF

j_call: TRBJ2-2
v_call: TRBV11-2
cdr3_aa: CASSSTGTSPGELFF

j_call: TRBJ1-5
v_call: TRBV7-2
cdr3_aa: CASSLEGQGYNQPQHF

j_call: TRBJ1-4
v_call: TRBV27
cdr3_aa: CASSTGEANEKLFF

j_call: TRBJ1-2
v_call: TRBV7-9
cdr3_aa: CASNDGGGYYGYTF